Here is one T cell receptor beta chain with its context. Antigen: not known. With 3 bases removed from V and 7 bases from J, the gap between germline ends came to 15 bases. Germline CDR1 is KGHSH and CDR2 is LQKENI. CDR3 size: 14 residues. The sample belongs to a study of T cell responses to AZD1222 COVID-19 vaccine. Study overall: Analyses pooled second doses at about 4 or about 12 weeks. Study conclusions and caveats: Vaccine-associated CD4 TCRs ranged over spike, dominating at 160-218 and 743-854. Females outnumbered males among donors, who were mostly white British; clonal diversity was possibly underestimated. A rise in Spike-specific TCR breadth and depth followed two AZD1222 doses.

Here immunoSEQ multiplex PCR was the method, and the copy in TCRdb shows in-frame clones only, minus some. The sample yields roughly 140,000 clones, around 88% seen once. This receptor was identified in an adult in good health. This sample comprised peripheral blood, obtained on day 0 of AZD1222 vaccination. This chain links TRBV18 with TRBJ1-1; a possible D gene is TRBD1 (6 bases). Written as DNA, the CDR3 is TGTGCCAGCTCACCCAACGCGCAGGGGCGTGAAGCTTTCTTT. This translates into CASSPNAQGREAFF.